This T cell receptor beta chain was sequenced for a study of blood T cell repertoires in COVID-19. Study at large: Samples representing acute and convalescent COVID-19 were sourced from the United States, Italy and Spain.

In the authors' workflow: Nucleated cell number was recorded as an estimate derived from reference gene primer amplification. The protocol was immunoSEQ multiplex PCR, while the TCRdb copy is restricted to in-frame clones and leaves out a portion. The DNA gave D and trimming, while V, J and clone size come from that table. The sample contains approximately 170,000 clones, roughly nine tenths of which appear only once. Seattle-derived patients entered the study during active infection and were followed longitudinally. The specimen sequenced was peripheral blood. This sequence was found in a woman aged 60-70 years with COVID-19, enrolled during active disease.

CDR3 coding DNA: TGCGCCAGCAGCTGGGACGGACAGTCCTTGCAGGACCAGTACTTC. Amino acids: CASSWDGQSLQDQYF. The chain links TRBV5-1 to TRBJ2-5; D possibly corresponds to TRBD1 (6 bases). Germline V gene data show CDR1 as SGHRS and CDR2 as YFSETQ. CDR3 length equals 15 residues. With 3 bases removed from V and 10 bases from J, the gap between germline ends came to 22 bases.